This T cell receptor (beta chain) was sequenced for a study of blood T cell repertoires in COVID-19. Germline values: CDR1 SGDLS, CDR2 YYNGEE. The germline V and J ends were trimmed by 0 bases and 8 bases, with 5 bases remaining between them. CDR3 length: 12 amino acids. The data were produced by immunoSEQ multiplex PCR, yet TCRdb's version contains in-frame clones alone and is incomplete. The data show some 230,000 clones, about 80% seen once. Sample: peripheral blood. The TCR comes from a woman in her thirties who had recovered from COVID-19. The V call is TRBV9, the J call TRBJ2-2; D remains ambiguous. CDR3 nucleotide sequence: TGTGCCAGCAGCGTAGGAGGAGGGGAGCTGTTTTTT. Translation: CASSVGGGELFF.